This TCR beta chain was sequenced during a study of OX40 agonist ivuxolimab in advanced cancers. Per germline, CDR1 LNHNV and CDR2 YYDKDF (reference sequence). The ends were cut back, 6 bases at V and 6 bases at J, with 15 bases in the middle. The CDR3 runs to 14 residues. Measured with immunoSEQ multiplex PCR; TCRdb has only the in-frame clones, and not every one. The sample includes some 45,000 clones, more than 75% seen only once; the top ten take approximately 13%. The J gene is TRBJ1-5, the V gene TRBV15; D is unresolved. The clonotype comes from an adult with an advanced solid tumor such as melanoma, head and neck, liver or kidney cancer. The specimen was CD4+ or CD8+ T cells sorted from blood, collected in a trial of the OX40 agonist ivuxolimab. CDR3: CATSPGQEGQPQHF. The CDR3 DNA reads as TGTGCCACCAGTCCCGGCCAGGAAGGTCAGCCCCAGCATTTT.